Detailed here is one TCR beta chain. Antigen specificity is unknown. Sequencing used immunoSEQ multiplex PCR; TCRdb keeps in-frame clones, though not all of them. This table holds 200,000 to 250,000 clones, over 75% found once. These data come from a study of cytomegalovirus exposure and HLA in healthy donors. Study information: A later analysis reported the same platform for the roughly 120 validation repertoires and the roughly 650 first-cohort repertoires. Study-wide results and limits: Cytomegalovirus association was assigned to about 150 TCR beta chains. The dataset shows that most TCR sequences were rare, while some public TCRs occurred in many donors. According to reports, the classifier identified cytomegalovirus status with high specificity and sensitivity.

This sequence originates from a woman younger than 30 in good health and CMV-seropositive. Sequencing input: PBMCs.

The CDR3 DNA follows: TGTGCCAGTAGTAGCTCAGTCGGGATGAACACTGAAGCTTTCTTT. Its protein product is CASSSSVGMNTEAFF. The chain is built from TRBV19 and TRBJ1-1; D remains ambiguous. The CDR3 is 15 residues long. V shed 4 bases and J shed 0 bases, with 12 bases lying between them. Germline loops: CDR1 LNHDA, CDR2 SQIVND (reference sequence). The full variable domain, rest sourced from reference TRBV19 and TRBJ1-1, is DGGITQSPKYLFRKEGQNVTLSCEQNLNHDAMYWYRQDPGQGLRLIYYSQIVNDFQKGDIAEGYSVSREKKESFPLTVTSAQKNPTAFYLCASSSSVGMNTEAFFGQGTRLTVV.